The 24 T cell receptor beta chains below come from one sample, sequenced in a study of blood T cells in healthy people across ages. A J-beta primer mix and a sample-barcoded 5' primer were used in a second PCR of roughly 6 to 12 cycles. TCRdb reanalysed the 5' RACE reads using MiXCR and keeps one entry per CDR3 protein. The sample shows over a million distinct CDR3 sequences, less than 50% of them seen only once. Sequenced sample: blood. The source is an older woman in good health.

The genes are TRBV27 and TRBJ2-1; D remains ambiguous. Germline values: CDR1 MNHEY, CDR2 SMNVEV (reference sequence). V was cut by 5 bases and J by 2 bases, with 10 bases left in between. The CDR3 sequence is 14 residues long. Here the CDR3 DNA reads TGTGCCAGCAGTACCAGCACCGCCTACAATGAGCAGTTCTTC. It translates to CASSTSTAYNEQFF.

As DNA, the CDR3 is TGTGCCAGCAGTCGGACTAGCGGCCTTGGGGGTACGCAGTATTTT. It translates to CASSRTSGLGGTQYF. The chain employs TRBV12-3 or TRBV12-4 and TRBJ2-3; TRBD2 agrees at 10 bases. J gave up 8 bases and V 5 bases, and 10 bases lay outside the gene matches. The CDR3 covers 15 residues.

The J gene is TRBJ2-1, the V gene TRBV4-1; 13 nucleotides match TRBD2. V dropped 1 base and J dropped 7; count of bases not matched to a gene: 7. Germline CDR1 MGHRA, CDR2 YSYEKL. This CDR3 comprises 17 residues. The CDR3 sequence is CASSQVESGLAGNEQFF. For the CDR3, the DNA is TGCGCCAGCAGCCAAGTGGAGTCGGGACTAGCGGGAAATGAGCAGTTCTTC.

The chain links TRBV10-3 to TRBJ1-2, with 8 bases lining up with TRBD1. Germline CDR1 ENHRY, CDR2 SYGVKD. V lost 7 bases to trimming and J lost 5 bases; unmatched junction nucleotides: 9. This CDR3 is built from 14 residues. The CDR3 here is CAITSEDRGYGYTF. Written as DNA, the CDR3 is TGTGCCATCACCTCGGAAGACAGGGGTTATGGCTACACCTTC.

CDR3 sequence reads: CASSPSVGTGWNEQFF. The CDR3 coding sequence is TGTGCCAGCTCACCATCCGTCGGGACAGGTTGGAATGAGCAGTTCTTC. This sequence joins TRBV18 and TRBJ2-1, with 8 bases identical to TRBD1. This CDR3 has 16 residues. Per germline, CDR1 KGHSH and CDR2 LQKENI. J was trimmed by 7 bases and V by 2 bases; bases with no gene match: 10. The complete variable domain, with remaining parts taken from reference TRBV18 and TRBJ2-1, reads NAGVMQNPRHLVRRRGQEARLRCSPMKGHSHVYWYRQLPEEGLKFMVYLQKENIIDESGMPKERFSAEFPKEGPSILRIQQVVRGDSAAYFCASSPSVGTGWNEQFFGPGTRLTVL.

The chain links TRBV4-2 to TRBJ2-7, with 13 nucleotides matching TRBD2. The CDR3 extends over 18 amino acids. Germline values: CDR1 LGHNA, CDR2 YNFKEQ. After removal of 0 bases from V and 2 bases from J, the junction contained 7 bases not matched to a gene. CDR3 sequence: CASSQDFGGTSGAYEQYF. The CDR3 DNA reads as TGTGCCAGCAGCCAAGATTTTGGAGGGACTAGCGGGGCCTACGAGCAGTACTTC.

The rearrangement joins TRBV12-3 or TRBV12-4 to TRBJ1-2; the match to TRBD1 covers 8 bases. The V segment lost 5 bases and the J segment 6 bases; nucleotides outside the gene matches: 11. This CDR3 region has 15 residues. CDR3 in DNA: TGTGCCAGCAGTGACATTCCGTCGACAGGGGATGGCTACACCTTC. This codes for CASSDIPSTGDGYTF.

This chain uses TRBV4-1 with TRBJ2-1; D possibly uses TRBD1 or TRBD2 (5 bases each). V dropped 10 bases and J dropped 1 base, with 20 bases sitting between them. This CDR3 contains 16 residues. CDR1 is MGHRA, CDR2 YSYEKL, per germline. CDR3 sequence: CANRSSGRGSYNEQFF. DNA of the CDR3: TGCGCCAACAGGAGTTCGGGTCGGGGATCCTACAATGAGCAGTTCTTC.

This clonotype was counted between two and nine times. The J gene is TRBJ2-1, the V gene TRBV20-1; tentative D call: TRBD2 (5 bases). V lost 6 bases and J lost 2, with 11 bases in between. This CDR3 has 13 residues. Per the germline V gene, CDR1 is DFQATT and CDR2 is SNEGSKA (reference sequence). The CDR3 bases are TGCAGTGCAACCCGGGGAGCCTACAATGAGCAGTTCTTC. Residues: CSATRGAYNEQFF.

The genes are TRBV7-2 and TRBJ1-1; TRBD1 aligns across 7 bases. J gave up 4 bases and V 4 bases, and 12 bases lay outside the gene matches. Germline CDR1 reads SGHTA; CDR2 reads FQGNSA. The CDR3 runs 16 residues. CDR3 region: CASSSPTGRMGTEAFF. CDR3 DNA: TGTGCCAGCAGCTCACCGACAGGGAGAATGGGCACTGAAGCTTTCTTT.

This clonotype was found a few times. The V and J genes are TRBV2 and TRBJ2-7; D ambiguous. CDR1 is SNHLY and CDR2 is FYNNEI in the germline V gene. Trimming took off 4 bases at V and 7 bases at J, with 11 bases between the two ends. The length of the CDR3 is 12 residues. This CDR3 reads CASSAVRYEQYF. Here the CDR3 DNA reads TGTGCCAGCAGTGCGGTCAGGTATGAGCAGTACTTC.

This clonotype has more than one count but fewer than ten. The chain couples TRBV5-1 to TRBJ2-4; TRBD1 matches 7 bases. Judging by the DNA end, TRBJ2-7 fits better; the J call may be wrong. CDR1 SGHRS and CDR2 YFSETQ come from the germline V gene. The CDR3 contains 15 residues. The DNA for the CDR3 is TGCGCCAGCAGTCCGGACCGGGACAGTTACTACGAGCAGTACTTC. Its translation is CASSPDRDSYYEQYF.

J is TRBJ1-6 and V is TRBV2; 8 nucleotides agree with TRBD1. CDR1 and CDR2 from the germline V gene are SNHLY and FYNNEI. Trimming cost V 5 bases and J 7 bases; bases outside gene matches: 7. This CDR3 spans 15 amino acids. For the CDR3, the DNA is TGTGCCAGCAGTCTACTGACAGGGGAGAATTCACCCCTCCACTTT. Its translation: CASSLLTGENSPLHF.

This clonotype was counted a few times. This sequence joins TRBV13 and TRBJ2-3; D is possibly TRBD1 (6 bases). The V and J ends lost 5 bases and 4 bases respectively, with 16 bases between them. The CDR3 covers 15 residues. Germline V gene sequence: CDR1 PRHDT, CDR2 FYEKMQ (reference sequence). The CDR3: CASSPPDRVADTQYF. The CDR3 nucleotides read TGTGCCAGCAGCCCACCGGACAGAGTAGCAGATACGCAGTATTTT.

V usage is TRBV4-2 and J usage is TRBJ2-1; no firm D call. Between the trimmed V and J ends, which lost 0 bases and 1 base, there was a span of 16 bases. The germline gives CDR1 LGHNA, CDR2 YNFKEQ. This CDR3 region has 18 residues. The CDR3 spells CASSQDPNLGPSYNEQFF. CDR3 bases: TGTGCCAGCAGCCAAGATCCTAACCTCGGACCATCCTACAATGAGCAGTTCTTC.

A note on this clonotype: Compared with germline, one end of the junction differs, possibly owing to a read error. The J gene is TRBJ2-7, the V gene TRBV27, with no clear D. This CDR3 region has 13 residues. Germline V gene sequence: CDR1 MNHEY, CDR2 SMNVEV (reference sequence). The DNA of the CDR3 is TGTGCCAGCAGTGTATCTGTGCTCCACGAGCAGTACTTC. This sequence encodes CASSVSVLHEQYF.

This clonotype was picked up many times. The chain has TRBV5-1 and TRBJ2-5; possible D gene TRBD2, 5 bases. The CDR3 sequence is 13 residues long. V was pared by 2 bases and J by 4 bases, with 9 bases between. Germline values: CDR1 SGHRS, CDR2 YFSETQ. CDR3 protein: CASSFPEGETQYF. CDR3 nucleotide sequence: TGCGCCAGCAGCTTTCCCGAGGGAGAGACCCAGTACTTC.

This clonotype was seen a handful of times. This chain connects TRBV5-1 to TRBJ2-1, with 7 bases matching TRBD2. The CDR3 loop spans 14 amino acids. Germline trimming cut 2 bases from V and 13 bases from J; bases unmatched to any gene: 12. Germline assignment: CDR1 SGHRS and CDR2 YFSETQ. The CDR3: CASSFGLERESQFF. The CDR3 bases are TGCGCCAGCAGCTTTGGACTAGAACGCGAGAGCCAGTTCTTC.

The chain is built from TRBV19 and TRBJ2-1; D unresolved. The germline CDR1 and CDR2 sequences are LNHDA and SQIVND (reference sequence). The V and J ends lost 5 bases and 8 bases respectively, with 16 bases between them. This CDR3 has 14 amino acids. The CDR3: CASSPPPDRDEQFF. The CDR3 DNA reads TGTGCCAGTAGTCCTCCCCCCGACCGGGATGAGCAGTTCTTC.

This clonotype has only a few counts. The chain recombines TRBV7-2 with TRBJ2-1; TRBD2 matches at 10 bases. The V gene end was trimmed by 0 bases and the J gene end by 7 bases; junction bases not matched to a gene: 9. The CDR3 consists of 17 residues. Germline CDR1 is SGHTA and CDR2 is FQGNSA. CDR3 loop: CASSLAGAGGPGNEQFF. The CDR3 coding sequence is TGTGCCAGCAGCTTAGCTGGAGCGGGAGGGCCGGGGAATGAGCAGTTCTTC.

The rearrangement links TRBV29-1 to TRBJ2-6; 8 bases align to TRBD1. The CDR3 is made up of 18 amino acids. The ends lost 4 bases at V and 0 bases at J; junction bases unmatched: 11. Germline CDR1 reads SQVTM; CDR2 reads ANQGSEA. In nucleotides, the CDR3 is TGCAGCGTTGGGTCGGCCGGGACAGGAATCTCTGGGGCCAACGTCCTGACTTTC. It yields the protein CSVGSAGTGISGANVLTF.

The chain couples TRBV12-5 to TRBJ2-1, with 8 bases fitting TRBD2. The germline V gene has CDR1 LGHNT and CDR2 FRNRAP. The CDR3 covers 17 residues. V lost 0 bases to trimming and J lost 8 bases; unmatched junction nucleotides: 12. The CDR3, as DNA: TGTGCTAGTGGTTTGGTACTTAGTGGGACTAGTCCGGATGAGCAGTTCTTC. Residues: CASGLVLSGTSPDEQFF.

Points on this clonotype: At one boundary the junction diverges from the germline segment, which might be a read error. Written as DNA, the CDR3 is TGCGCCAGCCGCTTGGGACTAGCGGGAGTCACCTACAATGAGCAGTTCTTC. Translation gives CASRLGLAGVTYNEQFF. The chain has TRBV5-1 and TRBJ2-1; 14 positions agree with TRBD2. Germline V gene lookup returns CDR1 SGHRS and CDR2 YFSETQ. The CDR3 length is 17 residues. Drawing the rest from reference TRBV5-1 and TRBJ2-1, the complete variable domain is KAGVTQTPRYLIKTRGQQVTLSCSPISGHRSVSWYQQTPGQGLQFLFEYFSETQRNKGNFPGRFSGRQFSNSRSEMNVSTLELGDSALYLCASRLGLAGVTYNEQFFGPGTRLTVL.

The chain has TRBV6-5 and TRBJ2-7; no firm D call. The V end was cut by 0 bases, the J end by 1 base, with 4 bases between. This CDR3 comprises 13 residues. CDR1 is MNHEY, CDR2 SVGAGI, per germline. The CDR3 sequence: CASSYSESYEQYF. CDR3 nucleotides: TGTGCCAGCAGTTACTCTGAATCCTACGAGCAGTACTTC.